Following are 32 T cell receptor beta chains from one sample sequenced in a study of shared clonotypes between healthy human individuals. Method: immunoSEQ multiplex PCR; TCRdb's copy keeps in-frame clones and lacks some. The sample includes millions of clones, 85% to 95% of them seen just once. Sequencing used naive CD4+ T cells sorted from blood. The subset denotes: CD45RA+ positively selected. Every receptor here comes from a young man in good health.

The chain joins TRBV6-6 to TRBJ2-7; TRBD1 might be the D (6 bases). The CDR3 consists of 13 residues. V lost 5 bases and J 3 bases, leaving 11 bases between the germline ends. Germline values: CDR1 MNHNY, CDR2 SVGAGI (reference sequence). CDR3 loop: CASSNGQLYEQYF. The CDR3 nucleotides are TGTGCCAGCAGTAACGGACAGCTCTACGAGCAGTACTTC.

This chain links TRBV2 with TRBJ1-2; 8 bases map to TRBD1. CDR3 size: 14 residues. The V and J ends lost 6 bases and 0 bases, in that order; junction bases with no gene match: 3. CDR1 is SNHLY, CDR2 FYNNEI, per germline. In DNA form, the CDR3 reads TGTGCCAGCAGGGGACAGGTAGCTAACTATGGCTACACCTTC. Translated, it gives CASRGQVANYGYTF. Drawing the rest from reference TRBV2 and TRBJ1-2, the complete variable domain is EPEVTQTPSHQVTQMGQEVILRCVPISNHLYFYWYRQILGQKVEFLVSFYNNEISEKSEIFDDQFSVERPDGSNFTLKIRSTKLEDSAMYFCASRGQVANYGYTFGSGTRLTVV.

The table lists this clone with a count of one. A much larger clone differs from this one at a single base, so this may be a read error. The chain is built from TRBV5-6 and TRBJ2-7, with 11 positions matching TRBD2. This CDR3 contains 14 residues. V shed 3 bases, J shed 3 bases, and the junction held 2 bases outside the gene matches. The germline V gene has CDR1 SGHDT and CDR2 YYEEEE. CDR3 region: CASSSGTSGYEQYF. In DNA, the CDR3 is TGTGCCAGCAGCTCCGGGACTAGCGGCTACGAGCAGTACTTC.

In regard to this clone: A single base separates this from a much larger clone, so it may be a read error. The same CDR3 also results from other DNA sequences found in this sample. V gene TRBV9 combines with J gene TRBJ2-2; 9 bases fit TRBD1. The CDR3 has 16 amino acids. Germline-derived CDR1 and CDR2 are SGDLS and YYNGEE. V was clipped by 4 bases and J by 0 bases; unmatched bases: 4. The CDR3 spells CASSPRTGANTGELFF. As DNA, the CDR3 is TGTGCCAGCAGCCCGAGGACAGGGGCGAACACCGGGGAGCTGTTTTTT.

The chain employs TRBV6-6 and TRBJ2-1; possible D gene TRBD2, 6 bases. The V end lost 6 bases, the J end lost 6 bases, and 12 bases lay between the germline ends. The germline V gene encodes CDR1 MNHNY and CDR2 SVGAGI (reference sequence). This CDR3 region has 13 residues. As DNA, the CDR3 is TGTGCCAGCAGGGGACTTACTCGCAATGAGCAGTTCTTC. This codes for CASRGLTRNEQFF.

This chain uses TRBV9 with TRBJ2-3; 7 bases agree with TRBD2. Germline trimming cut 3 bases from V and 6 bases from J; bases unmatched to any gene: 4. There are 13 residues in the CDR3. Germline CDR1 and CDR2: SGDLS and YYNGEE. CDR3 sequence reads: CASSALGGDTQYF. CDR3 bases: TGTGCCAGCAGCGCACTCGGGGGGGATACGCAGTATTTT.

This chain connects TRBV11-2 to TRBJ2-1, with D hard to call. The CDR3 has 16 amino acids. With 5 bases removed from V and 2 bases from J, the gap between germline ends came to 16 bases. The germline gives CDR1 SGHAT, CDR2 FQNNGV. The CDR3 protein is CASSAVRMTTYNEQFF. CDR3 in DNA: TGTGCCAGCAGCGCCGTGAGGATGACAACCTACAATGAGCAGTTCTTC. Combining the CDR3 with reference TRBV11-2 and TRBJ2-1 gives the whole variable domain EAGVAQSPRYKIIEKRQSVAFWCNPISGHATLYWYQQILGQGPKLLIQFQNNGVVDDSQLPKDRFSAERLKGVDSTLKIQPAKLEDSAVYLCASSAVRMTTYNEQFFGPGTRLTVL.

The rearrangement links TRBV5-4 to TRBJ2-2; D is undetermined. Between the trimmed V and J ends, which lost 5 bases and 4 bases, there was a span of 9 bases. Germline lookup yields CDR1 SGHNT and CDR2 YYREEE (reference sequence). This CDR3 region has 13 residues. The DNA for the CDR3 is TGTGCCAGCAGTCGCGACCCCACCGGGGAGCTGTTTTTT. Translated: CASSRDPTGELFF.

The chain is built from TRBV11-2 and TRBJ2-1; the D is unclear. This CDR3 is built from 16 residues. With 3 bases removed from V and 6 bases from J, the gap between germline ends came to 18 bases. In germline, CDR1 is SGHAT, CDR2 FQNNGV. CDR3 nucleotides: TGTGCCAGCAGCTTTTCCTCTCGGCTAGTCGGCAATGAGCAGTTCTTC. Its protein is CASSFSSRLVGNEQFF.

The rearrangement joins TRBV5-4 to TRBJ2-2, with 7 nucleotides matching TRBD2. V lost 0 bases, J lost 6 bases, and 5 bases stayed unmatched. From germline, CDR1 is SGHNT and CDR2 YYREEE (reference sequence). The CDR3 is made up of 15 amino acids. CDR3 bases: TGTGCCAGCAGCTTGGTAACTAGCGTGGCCGGGGAGCTGTTTTTT. The encoded protein is CASSLVTSVAGELFF. The full variable domain, its missing parts supplied by reference TRBV5-4 and TRBJ2-2, is ETGVTQSPTHLIKTRGQQVTLRCSSQSGHNTVSWYQQALGQGPQFIFQYYREEENGRGNFPPRFSGLQFPNYSSELNVNALELDDSALYLCASSLVTSVAGELFFGEGSRLTVL.

The chain is built from TRBV29-1 and TRBJ1-1; a possible D gene is TRBD1 (5 bases). From germline, CDR1 is SQVTM and CDR2 ANQGSEA. The CDR3 spans 13 residues. V lost 0 bases, J lost 7 bases, and 12 bases lay in between. This CDR3 reads CSVEDGMGGEAFF. Written as DNA, the CDR3 is TGCAGCGTTGAAGATGGAATGGGGGGTGAAGCTTTCTTT.

The chain is built from TRBV29-1 and TRBJ2-3, with D tentatively TRBD2 (5 bases). The CDR3 extends over 12 amino acids. Germline CDR1 SQVTM, CDR2 ANQGSEA. V lost 7 bases and J lost 3, with 11 bases in between. In nucleotides, the CDR3 is TGCAGCGGCCTCGAGGGTACAGATACGCAGTATTTT. Amino acid sequence: CSGLEGTDTQYF.

This clone appeared many times. This chain links TRBV27 with TRBJ2-7, with D maybe TRBD2 (6 bases). V lost 6 bases, J lost 3 bases, and 18 bases lay in between. The CDR3 has 15 residues. CDR1 is MNHEY, CDR2 SMNVEV, per germline (reference sequence). The DNA for the CDR3 is TGTGCCAGCAGCCCCATGGGCGGGAACTTCTACGAGCAGTACTTC. Translating it yields CASSPMGGNFYEQYF.

The gene calls are TRBV19 and TRBJ1-1; D gene unclear. Germline CDR1 and CDR2: LNHDA and SQIVND (reference sequence). This CDR3 is built from 14 residues. The V and J ends lost 3 bases and 9 bases respectively, with 17 bases between them. The CDR3 nucleotides are TGTGCCAGTAGTATCCCGGGTTCCGGGTCCCAAGCTTTCTTT. Translated, it gives CASSIPGSGSQAFF.

The J gene is TRBJ1-1, the V gene TRBV10-1, with D unclear. V was trimmed by 0 bases and J by 0 bases, leaving 8 bases between them. Germline lookup yields CDR1 WNHNN and CDR2 SYGVQD (reference sequence). There are 15 residues in the CDR3. CDR3 in DNA: TGCGCCAGCAGTGAGTCGATAGCTCTGAACACTGAAGCTTTCTTT. Translated, it gives CASSESIALNTEAFF.

CDR3 protein: CSVQRQGGYEQYF. The CDR3 DNA reads TGCAGCGTCCAACGACAGGGGGGGTACGAGCAGTACTTC. The rearrangement joins TRBV29-1 to TRBJ2-7; TRBD1 matches at 9 bases. CDR1 and CDR2 from the germline V gene are SQVTM and ANQGSEA. This CDR3 comprises 13 residues. V gave up 6 bases and J gave up 4 bases; unmatched junction bases: 7.

The V call is TRBV6-7, the J call TRBJ2-1; 10 bases match TRBD2. TRBV6-7 is placed among ORFs of uncertain function. The V segment lost 2 bases and the J segment 5 bases; nucleotides outside the gene matches: 15. The CDR3 sequence is 19 residues long. CDR3 coding DNA: TGTGCCAGCAGTTACATCCACCTAGCGGGAGTTAATAACAACAATGAGCAGTTCTTC. Translated: CASSYIHLAGVNNNNEQFF.

Only one count was recorded for this clone. The V gene is TRBV28, the J gene TRBJ2-7; the D gene could be TRBD1 or TRBD2 (5 bases each). In germline, CDR1 is MDHEN, CDR2 SYDVKM. The length of the CDR3 is 13 residues. V lost 5 bases to trimming and J lost 8 bases, with 16 bases between them. The CDR3 DNA is TGTGCCAGCAGTCAACAGGACTGGGGGAAGCAGTACTTC. This translates into CASSQQDWGKQYF. Together with reference TRBV28 and TRBJ2-7, the CDR3 gives the full variable domain: DVKVTQSSRYLVKRTGEKVFLECVQDMDHENMFWYRQDPGLGLRLIYFSYDVKMKEKGDIPEGYSVSREKKERFSLILESASTNQTSMYLCASSQQDWGKQYFGPGTRLTVT.

The V call is TRBV5-1, the J call TRBJ2-3, with TRBD2 identical over 11 bases. V was clipped by 4 bases and J by 0 bases; unmatched bases: 16. The germline V gene has CDR1 SGHRS and CDR2 YFSETQ. The CDR3 has 20 amino acids. The CDR3 DNA reads TGCGCCAGCAGCCCCTACCGGGACCTGGGACTAGCGGTGAGCACAGATACGCAGTATTTT. Translating gives CASSPYRDLGLAVSTDTQYF.

This chain links TRBV7-9 with TRBJ1-4, with 9 bases aligning to TRBD1. The CDR3 has 17 amino acids. With V trimmed by 1 base and J by 6 bases, 9 bases remained unmatched. Germline V lookup: CDR1 SEHNR, CDR2 FQNEAQ (reference sequence). The CDR3 coding sequence is TGTGCCAGCAGCTTAGGGACAGGGGACTCCTCTTATGAAAAACTGTTTTTT. It yields the protein CASSLGTGDSSYEKLFF.

The J gene is TRBJ1-3, the V gene TRBV6-6; weak D call: TRBD1 (5 bases). The V gene lost 5 bases and the J gene lost 4 bases, with 12 bases spanning the gap. The CDR3 covers 14 residues. Germline loops: CDR1 MNHNY, CDR2 SVGAGI (reference sequence). The DNA of the CDR3 is TGTGCCAGCAGTGGACATCTAGAAGGAAACACCATATATTTT. Translation: CASSGHLEGNTIYF.

This chain connects TRBV19 to TRBJ1-5; D is possibly TRBD1 (5 bases). The CDR3 has 15 amino acids. Germline CDR1 reads LNHDA; CDR2 reads SQIVND (reference sequence). The V and J ends lost 1 base and 16 bases respectively, with 23 bases between them. DNA for the CDR3: TGTGCCAGTAGTATAGGCAATACAGGACGGCCCTCCTCCCATTTT. This translates into CASSIGNTGRPSSHF.

The gene calls are TRBV9 and TRBJ2-7; possible D gene TRBD2, 5 bases. The CDR3 is 16 amino acids. V was cut by 3 bases and J by 0 bases, with 16 bases left in between. Germline V gene data show CDR1 as SGDLS and CDR2 as YYNGEE. CDR3 nucleotides: TGTGCCAGCAGCGAGCCGTTGGGCCGGGACTCCTACGAGCAGTACTTC. Its translation: CASSEPLGRDSYEQYF.

The J gene is TRBJ1-1, the V gene TRBV5-5; D ambiguous. Per the germline V gene, CDR1 is SGHKS and CDR2 is YYEKEE (reference sequence). V gave up 3 bases and J gave up 1 base, with 13 bases separating them. There are 15 residues in the CDR3. CDR3 in DNA: TGTGCCAGCAGCTCCGATGGCTTAGGGAACACTGAAGCTTTCTTT. It codes for CASSSDGLGNTEAFF.

The genes are TRBV27 and TRBJ1-1; perhaps TRBD1 as D (5 bases). The CDR3 covers 15 residues. The germline V and J ends were trimmed by 5 bases and 0 bases, with 13 bases remaining between them. The germline gives CDR1 MNHEY, CDR2 SMNVEV (reference sequence). CDR3 in DNA: TGTGCCAGCAGTCCCCGGGGGGGTCTGAACACTGAAGCTTTCTTT. Translated: CASSPRGGLNTEAFF.

The J gene is TRBJ2-1, the V gene TRBV11-3; 8 nucleotides match TRBD2. Germline-derived CDR1 and CDR2 are SGHNT and YENEEA. The ends lost 1 base at V and 7 bases at J; junction bases unmatched: 9. The CDR3 contains 16 residues. In nucleotides, the CDR3 is TGTGCCAGCAGCTTAGGAAACGGGAGGGCCGGAAATGAGCAGTTCTTC. This codes for CASSLGNGRAGNEQFF.

This chain links TRBV6-5 with TRBJ1-6, with a tentative D call TRBD1 (5 bases). V gave up 2 bases and J gave up 5 bases, with 10 bases separating them. Germline CDR1 is MNHEY and CDR2 is SVGAGI. The length of the CDR3 is 15 residues. The CDR3 sequence is CASSYGWGNNSPLHF. CDR3 bases: TGTGCCAGCAGTTACGGATGGGGGAATAATTCACCCCTCCACTTT.

The chain joins TRBV28 to TRBJ1-5, with a weak D call TRBD1 (5 bases). V gave up 5 bases and J gave up 3 bases, with 11 bases separating them. Germline loops: CDR1 MDHEN, CDR2 SYDVKM. The CDR3 has 14 amino acids. CDR3 in amino acids: CASSETGANQPQHF. The CDR3 coding sequence is TGTGCCAGCAGTGAAACAGGCGCCAATCAGCCCCAGCATTTT.

The gene calls are TRBV20-1 and TRBJ2-7, with D perhaps being TRBD1 or TRBD2 (6 bases each). The CDR3 length is 11 residues. The V end was cut by 4 bases, the J end by 7 bases, with 11 bases between. The V gene's germline CDR1 is DFQATT and CDR2 SNEGSKA (reference sequence). CDR3 nucleotide sequence: TGCAGTGCTATGAAGGGGGGTGAGCAGTACTTC. Translation: CSAMKGGEQYF.

The chain joins TRBV21-1 to TRBJ1-1; the table's D call of TRBD1 was not tested on the DNA. TRBV21-1 is an annotated pseudogene. The CDR3 extends over 16 amino acids. CDR3 nucleotides: TGTGCCAGCGGCTCAGAGGGGGCCGGGATGAACACTGAAGCTTTCTTT. Amino acids: CASGSEGAGMNTEAFF.

The sample holds a few counts of this clone. The chain couples TRBV28 to TRBJ2-3; 12 bases map to TRBD2. CDR3 size: 16 residues. The V gene's germline CDR1 is MDHEN and CDR2 SYDVKM. The trim removed 2 bases at V and 4 bases at J, leaving 4 bases unmatched. CDR3 nucleotide sequence: TGTGCCAGCAGTTTACTAGCGGGGGGGCGGGCAGATACGCAGTATTTT. Amino acid sequence: CASSLLAGGRADTQYF.

This clone was seen only once. This chain links TRBV4-3 with TRBJ1-1; D unclear. Germline values: CDR1 LGHNA, CDR2 YSLEER. Trimming shortened V by 5 bases and J by 0 bases, and 7 bases separated the two germline ends. The CDR3 spans 13 residues. CDR3 protein: CASSSLLNTEAFF. The CDR3 DNA sequence: TGCGCCAGCAGCTCTCTCCTGAACACTGAAGCTTTCTTT.